This TCR beta chain was profiled in a study of cytomegalovirus exposure and HLA in healthy donors. Study outcomes and limitations: Researchers reportedly found TCR beta sequences accurately predicted most subjects' HLA-A and HLA-B alleles.

Germline-derived CDR1 and CDR2 are KGHSH and LQKENI. Trimming took off 0 bases at V and 8 bases at J, with 14 bases between the two ends. The CDR3 length is 15 residues. PCR primers comprised 60 Vbeta and 13 Jbeta primers. Clones were sequenced by immunoSEQ multiplex PCR, and TCRdb holds only the in-frame ones, with some missing. The table shows under 85,000 clones, with around 70% occurring only once. Details on this clone: Its target is unknown.

The sequence was obtained from a woman aged 30 to 39 in good health and CMV-seronegative. The chain links TRBV18 to TRBJ2-4, with D possibly TRBD2 on 5 matching bases. Sequenced sample: PBMCs. The CDR3 sequence is CASSPPKAVGDIQYF. CDR3 nucleotides: TGTGCCAGCTCACCACCTAAGGCGGTCGGGGACATTCAGTACTTC.